This is a list of T cell receptor beta chains from one sample in a study of control samples from healthy donors and cancer patients. Only in-frame clones appear in the TCRdb table, and some are missing; sequencing was by immunoSEQ multiplex PCR. The sample records roughly 80,000 clones, roughly 86% being singletons. Sequences were obtained from blood. These receptors were taken from a man aged 45-60 years in good health. Each CDR3 is given with its conserved first and last residue. The D gene is left open where the match is weak. The size of a clone is reported for some rows only, either as once, few or many, or as a class for expanded clones.

TRBD1	NA	TRBV19	TRBJ1-6	TGTGCCAGTAGTATGGGACAGGGATGGTCACCCCTCCACTTT	CASSMGQGWSPLHF
NA	few	TRBV6-5	TRBJ1-5	TGTGCCAGCAGGAACACAGGGAATCAGCCCCAGCATTTT	CASRNTGNQPQHF
TRBD1	NA	TRBV2	TRBJ1-5	TGTGCCAGCAGGGGGGACAGGGCAATAAATCAGCCCCAGCATTTT	CASRGDRAINQPQHF
NA	NA	TRBV6-5	TRBJ1-2	TGTGCCAGCACCACGGCGGGACGAACGTCCTATGGCTACACCTTC	CASTTAGRTSYGYTF
TRBD1	NA	TRBV5-4	TRBJ1-2	TGTGCCAGCAGCCAGGACAGGCCCTCCTATGGCTACACCTTC	CASSQDRPSYGYTF
TRBD2	NA	TRBV24-1	TRBJ2-3	TGTGCCACCAGTGGTTTAGCGGGGGGCACAGATACGCAGTATTTT	CATSGLAGGTDTQYF
NA	once	TRBV9	TRBJ1-3	TGTGCCAGCAGCGGGGTGATCTCTGGAAACACCATATATTTT	CASSGVISGNTIYF
NA	NA	TRBV5-1	TRBJ1-1	TGCGCCAGCAGCTTGGACATTTCGAACACTGAAGCTTTCTTT	CASSLDISNTEAFF
NA	NA	TRBV19	TRBJ2-3	TGTGCCAGTAGTATAGATTGGGAGCCTACGCAGTATTTT	CASSIDWEPTQYF
NA	NA	TRBV5-6	TRBJ1-5	TGTGCCAGCAGCTTGGGTAGCGGGGGGCATCAGCCCCAGCATTTT	CASSLGSGGHQPQHF
TRBD1	once	TRBV7-9	TRBJ1-2	TGTGCCAGCAGCTTGGGACAGAACCCCAACTATGGCTACACCTTC	CASSLGQNPNYGYTF
NA	NA	TRBV4-1	TRBJ1-5	TGCGCCAGCAGCCAAGTTAGCCTTAGCAATCAGCCCCAGCATTTT	CASSQVSLSNQPQHF
TRBD2	NA	TRBV30	TRBJ2-7	TGTGCCTGGAGTAGCGGGGGGATCTACGAGCAGTACTTC	CAWSSGGIYEQYF
NA	few	TRBV9	TRBJ1-5	TGTGCCAGCAGCGTAGGGGAAGGCAATCAGCCCCAGCATTTT	CASSVGEGNQPQHF
TRBD2	once	TRBV4-1	TRBJ2-7	TGCGCCAGCAGCCAAGAACTCGCCAGCGGGGGGTTCTACGAGCAGTACTTC	CASSQELASGGFYEQYF
NA	NA	TRBV28	TRBJ2-5	TGTGCCAGCAGTTCCAAGGAGACCCAGTACTTC	CASSSKETQYF
NA	NA	TRBV29-1	TRBJ2-7	TGCAGCGTTGAGACAGTCTCCTACGAGCAGTACTTC	CSVETVSYEQYF
NA	NA	TRBV2	TRBJ2-7	TGTGCCAGCACCGAAGGGAGGACAGGAGGCTACGAGCAGTACTTC	CASTEGRTGGYEQYF
TRBD1	few	TRBV2	TRBJ2-1	TGTGCCAGCAGGGCCGCAGGGGGCCCTTACAATGAGCAGTTCTTC	CASRAAGGPYNEQFF
NA	NA	TRBV10-3	TRBJ1-2	TGTGCCATCAGTGAGTCGACGCCTAACTATGGCTACACCTTC	CAISESTPNYGYTF
NA	NA	TRBV25-1	TRBJ2-7	TGTGCCAGCAGTCCTCCCCCAGGTAGTACTTCCTACGAGCAGTACTTC	CASSPPPGSTSYEQYF
NA	once	TRBV19	TRBJ1-5	TGTGCCAGTAGTCGACGGGATAGCAATCAGCCCCAGCATTTT	CASSRRDSNQPQHF
TRBD1	NA	TRBV29-1	TRBJ1-5	TGCAGCGCCGGACAGGGAGGTCAGCCCCAGCATTTT	CSAGQGGQPQHF
NA	NA	TRBV2	TRBJ1-2	TGTGCCAGCAGTAGCAGGGCCGACGAGGTCTATGGCTACACCTTC	CASSSRADEVYGYTF
NA	NA	TRBV15	TRBJ1-1	TGTGCCACCAGCCCCCTTCTCATGAACACTGAAGCTTTCTTT	CATSPLLMNTEAFF
NA	NA	TRBV30	TRBJ2-5	TGTGCCTGGAGTGCGCGGGACAGACAAGAGACCCAGTACTTC	CAWSARDRQETQYF
TRBD1	NA	TRBV6-5	TRBJ1-5	TGTGCCAGCAGTCACGGGACAGGTGGGAATCAGCCCCAGCATTTT	CASSHGTGGNQPQHF
NA	NA	TRBV18	TRBJ1-5	TGTGCCAGCTCGGAGGGAGGGAATCAGCCCCAGCATTTT	CASSEGGNQPQHF
NA	NA	TRBV13	TRBJ1-1	TGTGCCAGCAGCTTAGGGGGACCGAACACTGAAGCTTTCTTT	CASSLGGPNTEAFF
NA	NA	TRBV11-2	TRBJ2-1	TGTGCCAGCAGCGGAGGACAGCTAAATTACAATGAGCAGTTCTTC	CASSGGQLNYNEQFF
TRBD1	NA	TRBV6-5	TRBJ2-7	TGTGCCAGCAGCGCCTTTGGACAGGGGCACTACGAGCAGTACTTC	CASSAFGQGHYEQYF
NA	NA	TRBV15	TRBJ1-5	TGTGCCACCAGCAGTGTTACAGGGTCGTCCCATAATCAGCCCCAGCATTTT	CATSSVTGSSHNQPQHF
NA	NA	TRBV19	TRBJ2-2	TGTGCCAGTAGTATAGATAGTTGGGCAGCGAACACCGGGGAGCTGTTTTTT	CASSIDSWAANTGELFF
NA	once	TRBV30	TRBJ2-5	TGTGCCTGGAGTGTGCCCTGGGGAGGGGGTGGTTTAGAGACCCAGTACTTC	CAWSVPWGGGGLETQYF
NA	NA	TRBV7-8	TRBJ2-7	TGTGCCAGCAGCCCCCGGTGGGAGTCTAGCTCCTACGAGCAGTACTTC	CASSPRWESSSYEQYF
TRBD1	NA	TRBV19	TRBJ1-1	TGTGCCAGTAGTATCCCTCGGACAGGAAGGAATGAAGCTTTCTTT	CASSIPRTGRNEAFF
NA	NA	TRBV4-1	TRBJ2-1	TGCGCCAGCAGCCAACTAAGGACCCAGGTGGGGAATGAGCAGTTCTTC	CASSQLRTQVGNEQFF
NA	NA	TRBV14	TRBJ1-1	TGTGCCAGCAGTCAGGAACTTAACACTGAAGCTTTCTTT	CASSQELNTEAFF
NA	NA	TRBV28	TRBJ1-2	TGTGCCAGCAGTTTTCGGGGCTATGGCTACACCTTC	CASSFRGYGYTF
NA	NA	TRBV4-2	TRBJ1-2	TGTGCCAGCAGCCAAGATGTAGGACAGAGCTATGGCTACACCTTC	CASSQDVGQSYGYTF
TRBD2	few	TRBV7-2	TRBJ2-5	TGTGCCAGCAGCCAGAGCGGGGGGGTAGAGACCCAGTACTTC	CASSQSGGVETQYF
NA	NA	TRBV7-8	TRBJ2-7	TGTGCCAGCAGGGCCGGGACTCTTGGCTACGAGCAGTACTTC	CASRAGTLGYEQYF
NA	NA	TRBV7-3	TRBJ2-3	TGTGCCAGCAGCTTAATGGGCAGGGAAGATACGCAGTATTTT	CASSLMGREDTQYF
NA	NA	TRBV3-1/TRBV3-2	TRBJ1-1	TGTGCCAGCAGCCAAGCCATAAATGAAGCTTTCTTT	CASSQAINEAFF
NA	NA	TRBV6-4	TRBJ1-5	TGTGCCAGCAGCCTCGACAACACTCGCAATCAGCCCCAGCATTTT	CASSLDNTRNQPQHF
TRBD2	NA	TRBV5-1	TRBJ2-3	TGCGCCAGCAGCTTGGTAGCGGGGGGCGAGATGACGCAGTATTTT	CASSLVAGGEMTQYF
NA	NA	TRBV19	TRBJ2-6	TGTGCCAGTAGTATAGGGGGCGGATCCTCTGGGGCCAACGTCCTGACTTTC	CASSIGGGSSGANVLTF
NA	NA	TRBV19	TRBJ1-1	TGTGCCAGTAGGAGGCAGATGAACACTGAAGCTTTCTTT	CASRRQMNTEAFF
TRBD1	few	TRBV14	TRBJ1-1	TGTGCCAGCAGCCAAGGGCACAGGGGGTATAAGAACACTGAAGCTTTCTTT	CASSQGHRGYKNTEAFF
TRBD2	NA	TRBV6-2/TRBV6-3	TRBJ2-2	TGTGCCAGCAGTTACAACAGCGGGGGGGCCCGTACCGGGGAGCTGTTTTTT	CASSYNSGGARTGELFF
TRBD2	few	TRBV7-3	TRBJ2-3	TGTGCCAGCAGCCTTATAGCGGGGACACCCACAGATACGCAGTATTTT	CASSLIAGTPTDTQYF
NA	NA	TRBV15	TRBJ1-3	TGTGCCACCAGCAGAGAACCCAACTCTGGAAACACCATATATTTT	CATSREPNSGNTIYF
TRBD2	many	TRBV27	TRBJ2-3	TGTGCCAGCCGCCCCCTGGGGACTAGCGGGGGTAGGACAGATACGCAGTATTTT	CASRPLGTSGGRTDTQYF